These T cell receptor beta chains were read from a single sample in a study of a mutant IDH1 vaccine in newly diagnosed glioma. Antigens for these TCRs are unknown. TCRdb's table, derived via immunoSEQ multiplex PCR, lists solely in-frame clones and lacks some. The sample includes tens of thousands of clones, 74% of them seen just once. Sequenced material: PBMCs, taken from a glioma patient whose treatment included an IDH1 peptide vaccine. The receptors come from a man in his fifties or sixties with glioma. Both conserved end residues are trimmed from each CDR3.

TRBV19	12	ASSLGRSNYGYT
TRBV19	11	ASSIDRDQPQH
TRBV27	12	ASKEEGLSYEQY
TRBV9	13	ASSPGQGGTQPQH
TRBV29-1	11	SVEDQGNAGYT
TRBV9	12	ASSVAGPYNEQF
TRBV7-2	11	ASSAGQGDGYT
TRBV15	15	ATSRADMAVDSYEQY
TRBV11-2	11	ASSPGAVYGYT
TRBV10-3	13	AISEWDTPNYGYT
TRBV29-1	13	SVLWATGRTGELF
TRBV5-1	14	ASRTGTGGEGYGYT
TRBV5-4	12	ASSLTGANYGYT
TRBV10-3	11	AISERGHDEQF
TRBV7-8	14	ASSHRTSGNTGELF
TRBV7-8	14	ASSLAGTAEAEKLF
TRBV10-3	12	AIKGGQGTDTQY
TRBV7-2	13	ASSLWSDNNEKLF
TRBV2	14	ASSGDRDLGSYGYT
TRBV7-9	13	ASSLGSGGDNEQF
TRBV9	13	ASSPTTMVATEAF
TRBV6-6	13	ASSSPGALTDTQY
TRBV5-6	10	ASSLSGREQF
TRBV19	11	ASSTRRADGYT
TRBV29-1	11	SIRQDSNQPQH
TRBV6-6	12	ASSRDGGSTEAF
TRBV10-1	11	ASSDNMNTEAF
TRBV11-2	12	ASTLQVSGQAQY
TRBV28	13	ASVLSGGGNEKLF
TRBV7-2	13	ASSSSGGSAYEQY
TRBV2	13	ASSETGQRGEKLF
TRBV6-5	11	ASSYGPPNGYT
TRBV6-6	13	ASSLGRWDWETQY
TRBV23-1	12	ATRSSSYNSPLH
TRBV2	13	ASSIPQGVSYEQY
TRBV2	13	ASTLISDGEETQY
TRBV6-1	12	ASFGVSGANVLT
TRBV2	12	ASKGQTVNTEAF
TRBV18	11	ASSPGRAGELF
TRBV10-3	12	AIERGGSSYEQY
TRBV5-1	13	ASSSSGGQNYEQY
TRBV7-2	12	ASARVGSNQPQH
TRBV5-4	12	ASNTGEGTGELF
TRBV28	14	ASLTGRPLMDQPQH
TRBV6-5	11	ASSSPGTSEQF
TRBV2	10	ASSWTGGNAF
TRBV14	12	ASSLTGGGQPQH
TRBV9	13	ASSVESGVVNEQF
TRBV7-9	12	AISDSGSNQPQH